This T cell receptor beta chain was found in a study of T cells in Graves' hyperthyroidism and ophthalmopathy. The V and J ends lost 1 base and 6 bases respectively, with 16 bases between them. Germline V gene data show CDR1 as SGHNT and CDR2 as YYREEE (reference sequence). This CDR3 spans 15 amino acids. Study observations and caveats: Stable hyperthyroidism was separated from ophthalmopathy by a model based on 13 V-J features.

In its sample, this clonotype was seen a few times. Its antigen is unknown. RNA transcripts yielded amplified TCR beta CDR3 regions. RT-PCR in the first round (using the HTBI primer set) targeted the TCR CDR3. Via MiXCR, TCRdb re-called the multiplex PCR reads, giving one row per CDR3 protein. The table includes roughly 380,000 distinct CDR3 sequences, approximately 13% detected once. The chain has TRBV5-4 and TRBJ2-5, with D possibly matching TRBD2 (7 bases). The material sequenced was blood. This receptor was identified in a woman between 55 and 75 years old with Graves' hyperthyroidism. Here the CDR3 DNA reads TGTGCCAGCAGCTTGAAAGGGGTGGGGGGGCAGACCCAGTACTTC. Its protein is CASSLKGVGGQTQYF. The complete variable domain, with remaining parts taken from reference TRBV5-4 and TRBJ2-5, reads ETGVTQSPTHLIKTRGQQVTLRCSSQSGHNTVSWYQQALGQGPQFIFQYYREEENGRGNFPPRFSGLQFPNYSSELNVNALELDDSALYLCASSLKGVGGQTQYFGPGTRLLVL.